This TCR beta chain was obtained from a study of PD-1 blockade in classical Hodgkin lymphoma. Notes on the study in general: Complete responders' baseline diversity resembled that of newly diagnosed patients. Still unresolved is the cause of the repertoire differences, which may be disease activity or prior therapy. Patients were excluded if nivolumab began under 1 year after ASCT (the autologous transplant).

Sample time point: cycle 4 day 1 (C4D1), after five to seven weeks of nivolumab. The patients all showed relapse after autologous stem cell transplantation, while their brentuximab vedotin exposure varied. Germline trimming cut 6 bases from V and 14 bases from J; bases unmatched to any gene: 12. Germline CDR1 MNHNY, CDR2 SVGAGI (reference sequence). This CDR3 comprises 14 residues. Sequencing used immunoSEQ multiplex PCR; TCRdb keeps in-frame clones, though not all of them. Among tens of thousands of clones, over 75% were seen once, and the ten largest hold about 18%. About this clone: Antigen: not known.

The starting material was peripheral blood mononuclear cells (PBMCs), obtained before the fourth cycle of nivolumab. The sequence was collected from a human donor with classical Hodgkin lymphoma. This sequence joins TRBV6-6 and TRBJ2-3; 12 nucleotides agree with TRBD2. The CDR3 DNA is TGTGCCAGCAGGTGGACTAGCGGGGAGGGATCGGGGTATTTT. Protein sequence: CASRWTSGEGSGYF.